Each of the 32 T cell receptor beta chains below was sequenced from the same sample in a study of memory CD4+ T cells and cytomegalovirus serostatus. Single viable CD3+CD4+CD8-CD45RO+ cells were sorted as the memory CD4+ T cells. The repertoire was sequenced with immunoSEQ multiplex PCR; TCRdb's copy has only in-frame clones and lacks some. The repertoire includes 35,000 to 45,000 clones, 79% of them detected once, and about 1.1% sits in the top ten. The sample consisted of memory CD4+ T cells from blood. Receptor source: an adult in good health and CMV-seronegative.

The gene calls are TRBV7-6 and TRBJ2-1; 9 bases fit TRBD1. The CDR3 extends over 15 amino acids. The germline V gene has CDR1 SGHVS and CDR2 FNYEAQ. V trimming: 2 bases; J trimming: 7 bases; junction bases outside the gene matches: 6. The CDR3 sequence is CASSLTGTGSNEQFF. In DNA, the CDR3 is TGTGCCAGCAGCTTAACCGGGACAGGGTCGAATGAGCAGTTCTTC.

The chain is built from TRBV7-6 and TRBJ2-5, with 8 bases lining up with TRBD2. Looked up from germline, CDR1 is SGHVS and CDR2 is FNYEAQ. This CDR3 has 16 residues. V was clipped by 0 bases and J by 4 bases; unmatched bases: 7. This CDR3 is CASSLATSGRGETQYF. CDR3 in DNA: TGTGCCAGCAGCTTAGCCACCAGCGGGAGAGGAGAGACCCAGTACTTC.

The chain carries TRBV5-6 and TRBJ1-5, with D uncertain. CDR1 is SGHDT, CDR2 YYEEEE, per germline. V was trimmed by 3 bases and J by 6 bases, leaving 13 bases between them. The CDR3 loop spans 14 amino acids. In nucleotides, the CDR3 is TGTGCCAGCAGCTCGACCCCCTCGGGTCAGCCCCAGCATTTT. Its translation: CASSSTPSGQPQHF.

V usage is TRBV19 and J usage is TRBJ2-2, with D possibly matching TRBD2 (6 bases). Per germline, CDR1 LNHDA and CDR2 SQIVND (reference sequence). Between the trimmed V and J ends, which lost 5 bases and 5 bases, there was a span of 15 bases. CDR3 length: 15 residues. The CDR3 protein is CASSPLGTLTGELFF. The CDR3 coding sequence is TGTGCCAGTAGTCCTCTTGGGACTCTGACCGGGGAGCTGTTTTTT.

This clone occurred once. The chain is built from TRBV5-1 and TRBJ2-5; TRBD1 is a possible D gene (6 bases). This CDR3 spans 15 amino acids. CDR1 SGHRS and CDR2 YFSETQ come from the germline V gene. Between the trimmed V and J ends, which lost 4 bases and 2 bases, there was a span of 15 bases. CDR3 sequence: CASSATGQLQETQYF. CDR3 coding DNA: TGCGCCAGCAGCGCCACCGGACAGTTACAAGAGACCCAGTACTTC.

The V gene is TRBV18, the J gene TRBJ1-2; D may be TRBD1 (5 bases). Per germline, CDR1 KGHSH and CDR2 LQKENI. V was trimmed by 2 bases and J by 3 bases, leaving 13 bases between them. This CDR3 contains 15 residues. The DNA of the CDR3 is TGTGCCAGCTCACCAACCTCGAGAGGGGACTATGGCTACACCTTC. This codes for CASSPTSRGDYGYTF.

The chain joins TRBV7-2 to TRBJ2-7, with D perhaps matching TRBD2 (5 bases). Trimming removed 4 bases at V and 7 bases at J, with 11 bases between. CDR3 length: 12 amino acids. Germline assignment: CDR1 SGHTA and CDR2 FQGNSA. The CDR3 nucleotides are TGTGCCAGCAGCTCCTTCTCGGGGGAGCAGTACTTC. This codes for CASSSFSGEQYF.

This rearrangement joins TRBV30 to TRBJ2-7, with a possible D match to TRBD1 (6 bases). This CDR3 region has 13 residues. Looked up from germline, CDR1 is GTSNPN and CDR2 is SVGIG (reference sequence). Trimming cost V 1 base and J 3 bases, with 10 bases left between them. DNA of the CDR3: TGTGCCTGGAGTGGTCAGGGGTTCTACGAGCAGTACTTC. Its protein is CAWSGQGFYEQYF.

This chain uses TRBV7-2 with TRBJ1-5; no clear D gene. The V gene lost 4 bases and the J gene lost 4 bases, with 5 bases spanning the gap. Germline V CDR1 and CDR2: SGHTA, FQGNSA. This CDR3 is 12 amino acids long. The CDR3 region is CASSSYNQPQHF. The CDR3 region has the DNA TGTGCCAGCAGCTCATATAATCAGCCCCAGCATTTT.

This clone was counted a few times. V is TRBV11-2 and J is TRBJ1-2; the D is unclear. Germline V gene data show CDR1 as SGHAT and CDR2 as FQNNGV. The CDR3 length is 14 residues. The V end was cut by 1 base, the J end by 3 bases, with 9 bases between. This CDR3 is CASSLASIYYGYTF. In DNA, the CDR3 is TGTGCCAGCAGCTTAGCAAGTATCTACTATGGCTACACCTTC. Combining the CDR3 with reference TRBV11-2 and TRBJ1-2 gives the whole variable domain EAGVAQSPRYKIIEKRQSVAFWCNPISGHATLYWYQQILGQGPKLLIQFQNNGVVDDSQLPKDRFSAERLKGVDSTLKIQPAKLEDSAVYLCASSLASIYYGYTFGSGTRLTVV.

The V and J genes are TRBV6-4 and TRBJ1-1; D is undetermined. The germline CDR1 and CDR2 sequences are MRHNA and SNTAGT. Deletions cut 4 bases from V and 1 base from J, with 10 bases between. The CDR3 length is 14 residues. The CDR3 loop is CASSVGSWNTEAFF. In DNA, the CDR3 is TGTGCCAGCAGTGTGGGGAGTTGGAACACTGAAGCTTTCTTT.

The V gene is TRBV4-2, the J gene TRBJ2-5; D not resolved. Germline lookup yields CDR1 LGHNA and CDR2 YNFKEQ. This CDR3 is 15 amino acids long. V dropped 2 bases and J dropped 2 bases, with 12 bases sitting between them. The CDR3 reads CASSQTLATQETQYF. Here the CDR3 DNA reads TGTGCCAGCAGCCAAACCCTCGCGACACAAGAGACCCAGTACTTC.

This clone appeared once. The V call is TRBV30, the J call TRBJ1-5, with TRBD1 matching over 8 bases. The CDR3 length is 15 residues. V gave up 0 bases and J gave up 9 bases; unmatched junction bases: 10. Looked up from germline, CDR1 is GTSNPN and CDR2 is SVGIG (reference sequence). The CDR3 protein is CAWSVGTGFSRPQHF. In nucleotides, the CDR3 is TGTGCCTGGAGTGTAGGGACAGGTTTTTCGCGGCCCCAGCATTTT.

This clone was detected a few times. V usage is TRBV5-1 and J usage is TRBJ1-2, with D possibly TRBD1 on 5 matching bases. The CDR3 totals 15 residues. CDR1 is SGHRS and CDR2 is YFSETQ in the germline V gene. V shed 4 bases and J shed 7 bases, with 20 bases lying between them. The CDR3 sequence is CASSPGGASLFGYTF. CDR3 DNA sequence: TGCGCCAGCAGCCCGGGCGGGGCATCCCTATTTGGCTACACCTTC. The full variable domain, rest sourced from reference TRBV5-1 and TRBJ1-2, is KAGVTQTPRYLIKTRGQQVTLSCSPISGHRSVSWYQQTPGQGLQFLFEYFSETQRNKGNFPGRFSGRQFSNSRSEMNVSTLELGDSALYLCASSPGGASLFGYTFGSGTRLTVV.

The rearrangement uses TRBV19 and TRBJ2-7, with 8 bases fitting TRBD2. V shed 5 bases and J 3 bases; nucleotides not matched to a gene: 6. The CDR3 loop spans 14 amino acids. The germline CDR1 and CDR2 sequences are LNHDA and SQIVND (reference sequence). The CDR3 bases are TGTGCCAGTAGTCCTTTAGCGGGGATCTACGAGCAGTACTTC. It codes for CASSPLAGIYEQYF. Full variable domain (rest looked up from reference TRBV19 and TRBJ2-7): DGGITQSPKYLFRKEGQNVTLSCEQNLNHDAMYWYRQDPGQGLRLIYYSQIVNDFQKGDIAEGYSVSREKKESFPLTVTSAQKNPTAFYLCASSPLAGIYEQYFGPGTRLTVT.

The chain links TRBV2 to TRBJ1-4; weak D call: TRBD1 (6 bases). V was shortened by 7 bases and J by 1 base, with 10 bases between the two germline ends. CDR1 SNHLY and CDR2 FYNNEI come from the germline V gene. This CDR3 comprises 14 residues. The chain's CDR3 is CASTATGTNEKLFF. The CDR3 DNA reads TGTGCCAGCACGGCGACAGGAACTAATGAAAAACTGTTTTTT.

V gene TRBV5-1 combines with J gene TRBJ2-3; no firm D call. Trimming cost V 0 bases and J 10 bases, with 12 bases left between them. From germline, CDR1 is SGHRS and CDR2 YFSETQ. The CDR3 length is 13 residues. The CDR3 protein is CASSLGPETSQYF. The CDR3 DNA reads TGCGCCAGCAGCTTGGGACCCGAGACATCGCAGTATTTT.

This chain connects TRBV15 to TRBJ1-5; D not resolved. CDR1 and CDR2 (germline): LNHNV, YYDKDF (reference sequence). The V and J ends lost 0 bases and 3 bases respectively, with 18 bases between them. The CDR3 loop spans 18 amino acids. The CDR3 nucleotides are TGTGCCACCAGCAGAGAGTTGGGCTCCATAGCCCACAATCAGCCCCAGCATTTT. Protein: CATSRELGSIAHNQPQHF.

The chain is built from TRBV7-9 and TRBJ2-5, with D possibly being TRBD1 or TRBD2 (5 bases each). The CDR3 is 15 residues long. V was pared by 5 bases and J by 7 bases, with 20 bases between. Germline CDR1 reads SEHNR; CDR2 reads FQNEAQ (reference sequence). CDR3 sequence reads: CASSLGDRTRLTQYF. The CDR3 DNA follows: TGTGCCAGCAGCCTTGGGGACCGAACACGGTTGACCCAGTACTTC.

The rearrangement joins TRBV5-4 to TRBJ1-1, with TRBD1 as a possible D gene (5 bases). The CDR3 has 12 residues. In germline, CDR1 is SGHNT, CDR2 YYREEE (reference sequence). Between the trimmed V and J ends, which lost 1 base and 8 bases, there was a span of 9 bases. This CDR3 is CASSLWGREAFF. CDR3 bases: TGTGCCAGCAGCTTGTGGGGGAGGGAAGCTTTCTTT. The entire variable domain, with the rest obtained from reference TRBV5-4 and TRBJ1-1, is as follows: ETGVTQSPTHLIKTRGQQVTLRCSSQSGHNTVSWYQQALGQGPQFIFQYYREEENGRGNFPPRFSGLQFPNYSSELNVNALELDDSALYLCASSLWGREAFFGQGTRLTVV.

This chain uses TRBV20-1 with TRBJ2-3; the D is unclear. V lost 3 bases and J lost 2, with 3 bases in between. In germline, CDR1 is DFQATT, CDR2 SNEGSKA (reference sequence). This CDR3 has 11 amino acids. CDR3 in amino acids: CSARSTDTQYF. DNA of the CDR3: TGCAGTGCTAGGTCCACAGATACGCAGTATTTT.

This chain joins TRBV29-1 and TRBJ1-1, with D maybe TRBD1 (6 bases). Germline CDR1 reads SQVTM; CDR2 reads ANQGSEA. This CDR3 is built from 13 residues. Between the trimmed V and J ends, which lost 5 bases and 3 bases, there was a span of 13 bases. CDR3 sequence reads: CSVQLDSYTEAFF. CDR3 DNA sequence: TGCAGCGTTCAGTTGGACAGTTACACTGAAGCTTTCTTT.

This clone has only a few counts. The chain joins TRBV10-3 to TRBJ1-1; no reliable D call. The CDR3 extends over 15 amino acids. Germline V lookup: CDR1 ENHRY, CDR2 SYGVKD. The V and J ends lost 5 bases and 0 bases respectively, with 13 bases between them. The CDR3 reads CAISQKPDLNTEAFF. CDR3 DNA sequence: TGTGCCATCAGTCAGAAGCCGGACTTGAACACTGAAGCTTTCTTT.

This chain links TRBV7-8 with TRBJ2-7, with D perhaps assigned TRBD1 or TRBD2 (5 bases each). The ends were cut back, 0 bases at V and 9 bases at J, with 15 bases in the middle. The CDR3 covers 14 residues. Germline V gene data show CDR1 as SGHVS and CDR2 as FQNEAQ. The CDR3 region is CASSLAGTGRGQYF. The CDR3 DNA sequence: TGTGCCAGCAGCTTAGCTGGGACGGGACGGGGGCAGTACTTC. The whole variable domain, remainder taken from reference TRBV7-8 and TRBJ2-7, is GAGVSQSPRYKVAKRGQDVALRCDPISGHVSLFWYQQALGQGPEFLTYFQNEAQLDKSGLPSDRFFAERPEGSVSTLKIQRTQQEDSAVYLCASSLAGTGRGQYFGPGTRLTVT.

The chain joins TRBV7-2 to TRBJ2-7; D possibly corresponds to TRBD1 (6 bases). The ends were cut back, 6 bases at V and 5 bases at J, with 11 bases in the middle. The CDR3 runs to 12 residues. CDR1 SGHTA and CDR2 FQGNSA come from the germline V gene. CDR3 DNA sequence: TGTGCCAGCAGTTCAACAGGGCACGAGCAGTACTTC. The encoded protein is CASSSTGHEQYF.

In its sample, this clone is medium-sized. The V call is TRBV5-4, the J call TRBJ2-5, with 9 bases matching TRBD2. The germline V gene encodes CDR1 SGHNT and CDR2 YYREEE (reference sequence). The CDR3 covers 16 residues. Germline trimming cut 0 bases from V and 1 base from J; bases unmatched to any gene: 4. In DNA form, the CDR3 reads TGTGCCAGCAGCTTGGTTCTAGCGGGACTCCAAGAGACCCAGTACTTC. It yields the protein CASSLVLAGLQETQYF. Full variable domain (missing parts from reference TRBV5-4 and TRBJ2-5): ETGVTQSPTHLIKTRGQQVTLRCSSQSGHNTVSWYQQALGQGPQFIFQYYREEENGRGNFPPRFSGLQFPNYSSELNVNALELDDSALYLCASSLVLAGLQETQYFGPGTRLLVL.

The V gene is TRBV2, the J gene TRBJ2-5, with 12 bases aligning to TRBD2. CDR3 size: 14 residues. After removal of 5 bases from V and 4 bases from J, the junction contained 2 bases not matched to a gene. Germline V gene lookup returns CDR1 SNHLY and CDR2 FYNNEI. CDR3 DNA: TGTGCCAGCAGTCTAGCGGGAGGGGGAGAGACCCAGTACTTC. This encodes CASSLAGGGETQYF.

This clone was seen a single time. The chain carries TRBV9 and TRBJ1-2; D is unclear. The germline CDR1 and CDR2 sequences are SGDLS and YYNGEE. This CDR3 is built from 14 residues. V shed 2 bases and J shed 3 bases, with 11 bases lying between them. This CDR3 reads CASSVALRDYGYTF. The CDR3 DNA follows: TGTGCCAGCAGCGTCGCACTAAGGGACTATGGCTACACCTTC.

The CDR3 region has the DNA TGTGCCAGCAGCTTCAACGGGAGAAACATTCAGTACTTC. Protein sequence: CASSFNGRNIQYF. This rearrangement joins TRBV7-2 to TRBJ2-4; D is possibly TRBD2 (6 bases). Trimming stripped 3 bases from V and 6 bases from J, with 9 bases between. The CDR3 has 13 amino acids. Germline V gene sequence: CDR1 SGHTA, CDR2 FQGNSA.

The chain couples TRBV13 to TRBJ2-3, with 7 bases aligning to TRBD1. The germline V gene encodes CDR1 PRHDT and CDR2 FYEKMQ (reference sequence). The CDR3 is made up of 16 amino acids. The ends lost 5 bases at V and 0 bases at J; junction bases unmatched: 8. The CDR3 coding sequence is TGTGCCAGCAGCGCCAGGGGGAGAACTAGCACAGATACGCAGTATTTT. Amino acids: CASSARGRTSTDTQYF.

The genes are TRBV11-2 and TRBJ2-1; 10 bases are a match to TRBD2. Germline V gene sequence: CDR1 SGHAT, CDR2 FQNNGV. V dropped 6 bases and J dropped 9; count of bases not matched to a gene: 11. CDR3 length: 15 amino acids. CDR3 sequence: CASRLSGRYIGEQFF. The CDR3 DNA sequence: TGTGCCAGCAGGCTTAGCGGGAGGTATATCGGTGAGCAGTTCTTC.

The V call is TRBV10-3, the J call TRBJ1-1; D gene ambiguous. The CDR3 runs to 13 residues. Trimming cost V 4 bases and J 10 bases, with 16 bases left between them. Per germline, CDR1 ENHRY and CDR2 SYGVKD. CDR3: CAISGPTVMGAFF. CDR3 DNA sequence: TGTGCCATCAGTGGCCCCACAGTTATGGGAGCTTTCTTT.